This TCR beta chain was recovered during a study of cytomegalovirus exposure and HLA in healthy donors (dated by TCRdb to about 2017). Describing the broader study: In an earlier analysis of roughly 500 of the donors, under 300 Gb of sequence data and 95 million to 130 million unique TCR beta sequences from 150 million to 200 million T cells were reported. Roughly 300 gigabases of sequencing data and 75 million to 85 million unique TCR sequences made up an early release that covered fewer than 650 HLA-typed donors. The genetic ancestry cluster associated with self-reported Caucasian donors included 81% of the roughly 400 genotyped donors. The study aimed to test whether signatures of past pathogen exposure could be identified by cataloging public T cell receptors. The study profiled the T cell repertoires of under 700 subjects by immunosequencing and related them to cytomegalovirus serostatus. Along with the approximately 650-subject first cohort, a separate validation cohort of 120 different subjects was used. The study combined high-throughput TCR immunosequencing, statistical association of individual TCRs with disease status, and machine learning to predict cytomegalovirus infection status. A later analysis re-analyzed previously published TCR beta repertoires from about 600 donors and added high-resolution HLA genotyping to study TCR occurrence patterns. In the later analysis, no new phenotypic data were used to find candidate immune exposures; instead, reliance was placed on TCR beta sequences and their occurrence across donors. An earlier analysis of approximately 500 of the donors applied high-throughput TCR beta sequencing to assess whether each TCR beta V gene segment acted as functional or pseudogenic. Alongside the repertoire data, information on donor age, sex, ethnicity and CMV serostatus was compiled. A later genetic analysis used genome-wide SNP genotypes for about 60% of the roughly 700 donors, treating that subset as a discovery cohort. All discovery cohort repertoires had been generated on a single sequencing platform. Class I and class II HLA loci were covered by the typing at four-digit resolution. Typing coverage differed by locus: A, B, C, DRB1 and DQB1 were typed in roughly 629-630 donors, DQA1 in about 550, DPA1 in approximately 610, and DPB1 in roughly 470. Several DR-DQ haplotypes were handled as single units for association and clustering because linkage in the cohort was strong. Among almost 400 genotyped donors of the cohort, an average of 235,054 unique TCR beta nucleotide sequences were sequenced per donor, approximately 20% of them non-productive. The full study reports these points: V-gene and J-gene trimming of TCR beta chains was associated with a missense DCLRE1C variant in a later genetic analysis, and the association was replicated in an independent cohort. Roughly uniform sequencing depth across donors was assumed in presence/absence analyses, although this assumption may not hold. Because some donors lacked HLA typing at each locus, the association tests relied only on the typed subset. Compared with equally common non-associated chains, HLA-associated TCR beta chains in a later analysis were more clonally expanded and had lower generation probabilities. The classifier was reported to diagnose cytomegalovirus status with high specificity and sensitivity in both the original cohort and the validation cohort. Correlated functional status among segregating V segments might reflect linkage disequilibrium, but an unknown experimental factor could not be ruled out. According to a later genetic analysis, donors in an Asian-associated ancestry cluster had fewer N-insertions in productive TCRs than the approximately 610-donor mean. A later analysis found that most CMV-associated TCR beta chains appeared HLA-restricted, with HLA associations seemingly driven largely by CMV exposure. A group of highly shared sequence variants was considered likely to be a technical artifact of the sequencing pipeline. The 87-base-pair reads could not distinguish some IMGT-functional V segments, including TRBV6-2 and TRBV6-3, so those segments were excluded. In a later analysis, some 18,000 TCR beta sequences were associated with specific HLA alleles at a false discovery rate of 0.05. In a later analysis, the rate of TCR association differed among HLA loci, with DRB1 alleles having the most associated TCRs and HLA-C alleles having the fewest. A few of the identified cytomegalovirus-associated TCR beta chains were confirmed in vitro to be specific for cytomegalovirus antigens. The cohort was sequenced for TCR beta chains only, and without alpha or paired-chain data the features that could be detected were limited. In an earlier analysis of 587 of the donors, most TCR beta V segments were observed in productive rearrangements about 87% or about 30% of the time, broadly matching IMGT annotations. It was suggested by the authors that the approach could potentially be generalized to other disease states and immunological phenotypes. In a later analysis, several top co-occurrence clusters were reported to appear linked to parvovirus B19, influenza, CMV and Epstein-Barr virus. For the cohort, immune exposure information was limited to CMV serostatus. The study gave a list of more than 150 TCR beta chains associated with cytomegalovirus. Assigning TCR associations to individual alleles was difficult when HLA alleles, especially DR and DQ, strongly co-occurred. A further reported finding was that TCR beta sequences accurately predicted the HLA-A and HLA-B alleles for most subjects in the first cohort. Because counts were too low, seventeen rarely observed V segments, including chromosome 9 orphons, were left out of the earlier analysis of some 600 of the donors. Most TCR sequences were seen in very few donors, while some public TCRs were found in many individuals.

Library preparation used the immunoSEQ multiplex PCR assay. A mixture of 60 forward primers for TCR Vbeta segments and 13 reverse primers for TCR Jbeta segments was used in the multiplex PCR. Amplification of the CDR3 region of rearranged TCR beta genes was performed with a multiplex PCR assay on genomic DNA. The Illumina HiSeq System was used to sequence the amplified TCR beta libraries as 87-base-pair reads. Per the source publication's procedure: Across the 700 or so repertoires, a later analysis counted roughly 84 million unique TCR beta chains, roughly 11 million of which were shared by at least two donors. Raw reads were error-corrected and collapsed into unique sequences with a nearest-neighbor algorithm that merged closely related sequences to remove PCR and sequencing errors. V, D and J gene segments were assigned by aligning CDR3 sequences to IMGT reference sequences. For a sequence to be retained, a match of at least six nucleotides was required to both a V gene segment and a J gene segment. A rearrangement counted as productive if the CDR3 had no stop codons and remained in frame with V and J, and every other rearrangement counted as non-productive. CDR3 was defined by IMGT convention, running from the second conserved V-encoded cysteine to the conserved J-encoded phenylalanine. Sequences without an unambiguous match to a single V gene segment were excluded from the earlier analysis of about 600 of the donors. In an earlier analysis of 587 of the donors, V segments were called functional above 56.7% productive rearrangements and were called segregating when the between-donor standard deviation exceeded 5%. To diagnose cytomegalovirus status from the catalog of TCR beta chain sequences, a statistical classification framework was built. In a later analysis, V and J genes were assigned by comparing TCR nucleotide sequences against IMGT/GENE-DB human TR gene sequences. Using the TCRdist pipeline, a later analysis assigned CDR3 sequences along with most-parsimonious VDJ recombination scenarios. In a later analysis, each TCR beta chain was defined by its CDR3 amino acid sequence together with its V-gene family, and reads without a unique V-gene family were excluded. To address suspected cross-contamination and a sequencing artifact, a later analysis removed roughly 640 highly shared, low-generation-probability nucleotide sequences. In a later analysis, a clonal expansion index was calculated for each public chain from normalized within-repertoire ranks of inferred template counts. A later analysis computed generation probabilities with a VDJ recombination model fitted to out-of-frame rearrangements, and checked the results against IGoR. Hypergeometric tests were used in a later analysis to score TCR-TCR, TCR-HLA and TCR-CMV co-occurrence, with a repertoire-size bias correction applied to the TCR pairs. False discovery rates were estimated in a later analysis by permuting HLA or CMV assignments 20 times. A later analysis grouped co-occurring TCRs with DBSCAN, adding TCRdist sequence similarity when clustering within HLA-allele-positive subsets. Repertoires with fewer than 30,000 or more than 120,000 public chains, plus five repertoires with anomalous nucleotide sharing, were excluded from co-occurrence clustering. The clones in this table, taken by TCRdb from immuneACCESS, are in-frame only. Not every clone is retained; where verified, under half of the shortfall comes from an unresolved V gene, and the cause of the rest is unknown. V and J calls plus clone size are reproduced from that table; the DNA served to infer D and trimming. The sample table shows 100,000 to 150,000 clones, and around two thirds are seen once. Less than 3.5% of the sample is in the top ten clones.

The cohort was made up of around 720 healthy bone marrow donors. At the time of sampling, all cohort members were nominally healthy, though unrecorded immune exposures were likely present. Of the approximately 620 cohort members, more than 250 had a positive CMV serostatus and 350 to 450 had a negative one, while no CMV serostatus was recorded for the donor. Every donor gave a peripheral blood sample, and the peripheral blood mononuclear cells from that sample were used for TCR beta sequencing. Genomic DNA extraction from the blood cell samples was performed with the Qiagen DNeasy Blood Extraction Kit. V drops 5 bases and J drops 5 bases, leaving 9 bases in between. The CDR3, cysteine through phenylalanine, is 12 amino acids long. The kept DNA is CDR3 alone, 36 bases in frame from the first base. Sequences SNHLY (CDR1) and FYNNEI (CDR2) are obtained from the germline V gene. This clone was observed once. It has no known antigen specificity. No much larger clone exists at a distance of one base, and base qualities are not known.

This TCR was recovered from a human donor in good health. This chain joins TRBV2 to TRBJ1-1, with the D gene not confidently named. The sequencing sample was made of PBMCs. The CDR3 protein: CASSRDGTEAFF. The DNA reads TGTGCCAGCAGTCGGGATGGGACTGAAGCTTTCTTT.